Shown below are 15 T cell receptor beta chains from a single sample sequenced in a study of blood T cell repertoires in COVID-19. Assay: immunoSEQ multiplex PCR; the TCRdb copy retains only in-frame clones and omits some. The data contain 150,000 to 200,000 clones, approximately 92% of them singletons. The sequencing sample was made of PBMCs or T cells enriched from blood (not recorded which). The receptors were sampled from a woman aged 40 to 50 with acute COVID-19.

This clone was detected once. The chain uses TRBV15 and TRBJ2-7, with D tentatively TRBD1 (5 bases). Germline loops: CDR1 LNHNV, CDR2 YYDKDF (reference sequence). The V and J ends lost 3 bases and 2 bases respectively, with 14 bases between them. The CDR3 loop spans 15 amino acids. CDR3 DNA sequence: TGTGCCACCAGCAGTATCGATTCAGGGACCTACGAGCAGTACTTC. Translation gives CATSSIDSGTYEQYF.

This chain connects TRBV30 to TRBJ2-2; D is unclear. V was shortened by 0 bases and J by 1 base, with 6 bases between the two germline ends. There are 14 residues in the CDR3. Germline V CDR1 and CDR2: GTSNPN, SVGIG (reference sequence). The DNA for the CDR3 is TGTGCCTGGAGTGTAGTAGTGAACACCGGGGAGCTGTTTTTT. This encodes CAWSVVVNTGELFF.

The rearrangement joins TRBV11-3 to TRBJ2-1, with a possible D match to TRBD1 (5 bases). CDR1 and CDR2 (germline): SGHNT, YENEEA. The germline V and J ends were trimmed by 2 bases and 0 bases, with 17 bases remaining between them. The CDR3 runs 18 residues. The CDR3 sequence: CASSLPLEWGSSYNEQFF. In DNA, the CDR3 is TGTGCCAGCAGCTTACCTTTAGAATGGGGCAGCTCCTACAATGAGCAGTTCTTC.

The V call is TRBV10-2, the J call TRBJ2-7, with D possibly matching TRBD1 (7 bases). Germline V gene data show CDR1 as WSHSY and CDR2 as SAAADI. The CDR3 is 13 amino acids. Trimming took off 3 bases at V and 6 bases at J, with 12 bases between the two ends. CDR3 amino acids: CASSDRGVTEQYF. CDR3 coding DNA: TGCGCCAGCAGTGACAGGGGGGTCACCGAGCAGTACTTC.

This sequence joins TRBV11-3 and TRBJ2-1; 8 bases fit TRBD2. CDR1 is SGHNT and CDR2 is YENEEA in the germline V gene. After removal of 8 bases from V and 6 bases from J, the junction contained 12 bases not matched to a gene. The CDR3 is 15 residues long. CDR3 sequence reads: CASADGGAGINEQFF. DNA for the CDR3: TGTGCCAGCGCCGACGGGGGGGCCGGAATCAATGAGCAGTTCTTC.

The rearrangement joins TRBV5-5 to TRBJ2-7; TRBD2 agrees at 11 bases. Germline V gives CDR1 SGHKS, CDR2 YYEKEE (reference sequence). The CDR3 loop spans 14 amino acids. V trimming: 5 bases; J trimming: 6 bases; junction bases outside the gene matches: 7. The DNA for the CDR3 is TGTGCCAGCAGTGTCTCTAGCGGGGGGCGCGAGCAGTACTTC. Translating gives CASSVSSGGREQYF.

This chain links TRBV19 with TRBJ2-5; TRBD2 might be the D (5 bases). CDR1 LNHDA and CDR2 SQIVND come from the germline V gene (reference sequence). V gave up 3 bases and J gave up 6 bases, with 14 bases separating them. The CDR3 length is 14 residues. CDR3 sequence: CASSIGLAQKTQYF. The CDR3 DNA reads TGTGCCAGTAGTATTGGGCTAGCACAGAAGACCCAGTACTTC.

The CDR3 reads CASSVDFREETQYF. DNA for the CDR3: TGTGCCAGCAGCGTAGACTTTAGGGAGGAGACCCAGTACTTC. The chain links TRBV9 to TRBJ2-5; maybe TRBD2 (5 bases). Per the germline V gene, CDR1 is SGDLS and CDR2 is YYNGEE. The CDR3 loop spans 14 amino acids. V was pared by 0 bases and J by 5 bases, with 11 bases between.

This chain links TRBV29-1 with TRBJ1-3, with D possibly matching TRBD1 (5 bases). Germline-derived CDR1 and CDR2 are SQVTM and ANQGSEA. The CDR3 has 13 residues. V was cut by 6 bases and J by 4 bases, with 13 bases left in between. Written as DNA, the CDR3 is TGCAGCGTCGGGCAGGGTGAGGGAAACACCATATATTTT. It specifies CSVGQGEGNTIYF. The whole variable domain, filled in from reference TRBV29-1 and TRBJ1-3, reads SAVISQKPSRDICQRGTSLTIQCQVDSQVTMMFWYRQQPGQSLTLIATANQGSEATYESGFVIDKFPISRPNLTFSTLTVSNMSPEDSSIYLCSVGQGEGNTIYFGEGSWLTVV.

The sample holds one count of this clone. The chain carries TRBV6-5 and TRBJ2-7; 8 positions match TRBD1. Germline values: CDR1 MNHEY, CDR2 SVGAGI. J was trimmed by 2 bases and V by 5 bases; bases with no gene match: 2. This CDR3 comprises 13 residues. The CDR3 region has the DNA TGTGCCAGCAGTCACAGGGGGACCTACGAGCAGTACTTC. This encodes CASSHRGTYEQYF.

This clone was found many times. V is TRBV6-5 and J is TRBJ2-7; 7 nucleotides agree with TRBD1. Germline V gene sequence: CDR1 MNHEY, CDR2 SVGAGI. The CDR3 loop spans 15 amino acids. V was pared by 5 bases and J by 2 bases, with 9 bases of the junction left unmatched. CDR3 coding DNA: TGTGCCAGCAGTACAATACAGGGGTGGACCTACGAGCAGTACTTC. The encoded protein is CASSTIQGWTYEQYF.

The rearrangement links TRBV7-2 to TRBJ1-6; 7 bases agree with TRBD1. The CDR3 is 17 amino acids. Per germline, CDR1 SGHTA and CDR2 FQGNSA. The junction had 13 bases not matched to a gene; V was cut back by 1 base and J by 10 bases. The CDR3 here is CASSLDGATGVRSPLHF. For the CDR3, the DNA is TGTGCCAGCAGCTTAGATGGCGCCACAGGGGTACGATCACCCCTCCACTTT.

The chain recombines TRBV29-1 with TRBJ2-5; maybe TRBD1 (5 bases). The CDR3 has 11 residues. V shed 4 bases and J shed 3 bases, with 6 bases lying between them. Germline-derived CDR1 and CDR2 are SQVTM and ANQGSEA. The CDR3 sequence is CSVAGKETQYF. The DNA for the CDR3 is TGCAGCGTTGCAGGGAAAGAGACCCAGTACTTC.

The chain couples TRBV2 to TRBJ2-5; 8 bases line up with TRBD2. Germline loops: CDR1 SNHLY, CDR2 FYNNEI. This CDR3 has 16 amino acids. After removal of 5 bases from V and 1 base from J, the junction contained 9 bases not matched to a gene. The CDR3 sequence is CASSRSGGSLQETQYF. For the CDR3, the DNA is TGTGCCAGCAGTAGGTCGGGGGGGAGTCTCCAAGAGACCCAGTACTTC.

J is TRBJ2-3 and V is TRBV7-3, with TRBD2 as a possible D gene (6 bases). V lost 5 bases to trimming and J lost 6 bases, with 12 bases between them. This CDR3 comprises 13 residues. The germline CDR1 and CDR2 sequences are SGHTA and FQGTGA. CDR3: CASSPTSFDTQYF. CDR3 DNA: TGTGCCAGCAGCCCGACTAGTTTCGATACGCAGTATTTT.